The next 2 T cell receptor beta chains were all read from a single sample in a study of radiotherapy plus CTLA-4 blockade in lung cancer. The repertoire was sequenced with immunoSEQ multiplex PCR; TCRdb's copy has only in-frame clones and lacks some. The table records 100,000 to 150,000 clones, 75% to 80% of them present only once. The sample was peripheral blood, taken from a patient treated with radiotherapy plus ipilimumab. These receptor sequences come from a human donor with non-small cell lung cancer who had a partial response to radiotherapy plus ipilimumab.

This clone has just a few counts. The V gene is TRBV28, the J gene TRBJ1-3, with D possibly TRBD1 on 6 matching bases. CDR1 and CDR2 from the germline V gene are MDHEN and SYDVKM. This CDR3 comprises 16 residues. The germline V and J ends were trimmed by 2 bases and 2 bases, with 13 bases remaining between them. The CDR3 DNA follows: TGTGCCAGCAGTTTAGAGGGAACAGGGACTGGAAACACCATATATTTT. Residues: CASSLEGTGTGNTIYF.

The chain links TRBV18 to TRBJ1-2; 8 nucleotides match TRBD1. Germline lookup yields CDR1 KGHSH and CDR2 LQKENI. The CDR3 contains 13 residues. Unmatched junction bases numbered 5, after V lost 3 bases and J lost 8 bases. The CDR3 DNA reads as TGTGCCAGCTCACCGGGACAGGCTGAGGGCTACACCTTC. Translated: CASSPGQAEGYTF.